This T cell receptor beta chain was sequenced in a study of siplizumab effects on memory and regulatory T cells (dated by TCRdb to between 2017 and 2020). Background on the whole study: The effect of the anti-CD2 antibody siplizumab on alloreactive T-cell subsets was examined in allogeneic mixed lymphocyte reactions constructed from human PBMCs. Overall results and qualifications from the work: Whether proliferating Tregs from siplizumab cultures actually had suppressive function was not functionally confirmed. Unstimulated naive T cells appeared more diverse than memory T cells, and naive cells seemed to contribute substantially to the alloresponse. About 75-97% of proliferating CD4+ or CD8+ clones could not be given a naive or memory phenotype. Because sequences below about 10^-5 frequency were poorly captured, only a minor fraction of alloreactive clones could be mapped to unstimulated subsets. Among mappable alloreactive CD4+ clones, an average Treg-derived fraction of roughly 71% was observed with siplizumab, compared with 25% to 30% in control reactions. Siplizumab significantly lowered the cumulative frequency of alloreactive sequences that could be traced to unstimulated CD4+ memory T cells.

Sorted unstimulated T cells and proliferating T cells recovered from mixed lymphocyte reactions underwent TCRbeta CDR3 sequencing. Fresh whole blood from ten HLA-typed healthy donors served as the source for isolating PBMCs. Unstimulated CD4+ non-regulatory T cells were FACS-sorted to map the origin of alloreactive clones. As for this clone: Its antigen remains undetermined. Base-call qualities are not available, and no considerably larger clone is one nucleotide away.

Receptor libraries were prepared by the immunoSEQ multiplex PCR assay. Around 92,000 TCR templates per sample were assayed by the deep sequencing platform. Genomic DNA extracted from sorted T cells was the material used for TCRbeta CDR3 sequencing. In the paper's pipeline: The R programming language was used for clonal analysis of TCRbeta CDR3 data. Alloreactive CD4+ and CD8+ clones were identified by comparing unstimulated samples to CFSE-low samples taken after the reaction. Regulatory or non-regulatory origin of alloreactive CD4+ clones was assigned by matching sequences to the sorted unstimulated Treg and non-Treg repertoires. Sourced from immuneACCESS, this table was stored by TCRdb with only in-frame sequences that have V and J called. A share of the clones is absent; for the studies checked, an unresolved V gene accounts for under half, and the remainder has no known explanation. V and J calls and clone size follow that table, whereas D and trimming were derived from the DNA. Recorded for this sample are tens of thousands of clones; about 93% of them occurred a single time. The ten biggest clones cover around 0.33% of the sample.

The clonotype comes from a human donor in good health. Sequencing was performed on non-Treg CD4+ T cells sorted from blood. The cell subset or site label here, explained by the study, means: FACS-sorted unstimulated CD4+ non-regulatory T cells.

DNA sequence: TGTGCCAGCAGCTTTCCCGCTAACAATGAGCAGTTCTTC. Its amino acids are CASSFPANNEQFF. Recombination linked TRBV7-3 to TRBJ2-1; no D gene can be assigned with confidence. The CDR3 measures 13 amino acids from cysteine to phenylalanine. The only DNA kept is the CDR3, 39 bases in frame from the first base. The germline V gene encodes CDR1 SGHTA and CDR2 FQGTGA. V is reduced by 3 bases and J by 5 bases, leaving a spacing of 8 bases between them.